This T cell receptor (beta chain) was sequenced in a study of blood T cell repertoires in COVID-19. Study in general: PBMCs, B-cell-depleted T cells, or T cells were the source of the cDNA or gDNA that made up the material.

CDR1 is SGHNT, CDR2 YENEEA, per germline. V lost 5 bases, J lost 7 bases, and 6 bases stayed unmatched. The CDR3 extends over 15 amino acids. Per the study methods: Reference gene primer amplification gave nucleated cell count estimates. This table comes from immunoSEQ multiplex PCR, and its TCRdb copy is limited to in-frame clones, with some not included. V, J and clone size are taken as reported in that table, and D and trimming were inferred from the DNA itself. The sample has about 380,000 clones, around 84% seen once; the top ten hold 3.6%. The gene calls are TRBV11-3 and TRBJ2-2; TRBD2 matches at 11 bases. This TCR derives from a young woman with acute or convalescent COVID-19. Sequencing was performed on peripheral blood. In DNA form, the CDR3 reads TGTGCCAGCAGCCTCACTAGCGGGAGAGGCGGGGAGCTGTTTTTT. It is translated as CASSLTSGRGGELFF.